Listed here are 17 T cell receptor beta chains from one sample, sequenced in a study of OX40 agonist ivuxolimab in advanced cancers. Assay: immunoSEQ multiplex PCR; the TCRdb copy retains only in-frame clones and omits some. The table has 69,000 or so clones, approximately 87% seen once. The sample was CD4+ or CD8+ T cells sorted from blood, taken in a trial of the OX40 agonist ivuxolimab. These receptors came from an adult with an advanced solid tumor such as melanoma, head and neck, liver or kidney cancer.

The chain has TRBV19 and TRBJ1-1; D gene ambiguous. Germline V gene data show CDR1 as LNHDA and CDR2 as SQIVND (reference sequence). The CDR3 is 15 amino acids. V was trimmed by 2 bases and J by 3 bases, leaving 13 bases between them. The CDR3 here is CASSIIEVGDTEAFF. The CDR3 nucleotides read TGTGCCAGTAGTATAATAGAGGTAGGCGACACTGAAGCTTTCTTT.

The V and J genes are TRBV30 and TRBJ1-2; 8 nucleotides agree with TRBD1. With V trimmed by 2 bases and J by 6 bases, 5 bases remained unmatched. The CDR3 is made up of 13 amino acids. Germline CDR1 is GTSNPN and CDR2 is SVGIG (reference sequence). CDR3 residues: CAWSSDRVHGYTF. Written as DNA, the CDR3 is TGTGCCTGGAGTTCGGACAGGGTACATGGCTACACCTTC. Drawing the rest from reference TRBV30 and TRBJ1-2, the complete variable domain is SQTIHQWPATLVQPVGSPLSLECTVEGTSNPNLYWYRQAAGRGLQLLFYSVGIGQISSEVPQNLSASRPQDRQFILSSKKLLLSDSGFYLCAWSSDRVHGYTFGSGTRLTVV.

The chain carries TRBV5-1 and TRBJ2-7; D is unclear. Looked up from germline, CDR1 is SGHRS and CDR2 is YFSETQ. Trimming pared 4 bases from V and 1 base from J, leaving 9 bases between. The length of the CDR3 is 13 residues. CDR3 nucleotide sequence: TGCGCCAGCAGCCGTACCCCATCCTACGAGCAGTACTTC. Protein product: CASSRTPSYEQYF.

This chain joins TRBV19 and TRBJ1-5; weak D call: TRBD1 (6 bases). The CDR3 contains 14 residues. CDR1 and CDR2 (germline): LNHDA, SQIVND (reference sequence). V lost 3 bases to trimming and J lost 7 bases, with 13 bases between them. CDR3 amino acids: CASSMDHQGQPQHF. The CDR3 nucleotides are TGTGCCAGTAGTATGGACCACCAGGGGCAGCCCCAGCATTTT.

CDR3 protein: CASSLVGGYSNTGELFF. The CDR3 coding sequence is TGTGCCAGCAGCTTAGTCGGGGGGTATTCGAACACCGGGGAGCTGTTTTTT. The J gene is TRBJ2-2, the V gene TRBV11-3; 7 bases agree with TRBD2. Germline CDR1 is SGHNT and CDR2 is YENEEA. CDR3 length: 17 amino acids. V lost 1 base and J lost 0; bases outside the gene matches: 5. The complete variable domain, with remaining parts taken from reference TRBV11-3 and TRBJ2-2, reads EAGVVQSPRYKIIEKKQPVAFWCNPISGHNTLYWYLQNLGQGPELLIRYENEEAVDDSQLPKDRFSAERLKGVDSTLKIQPAELGDSAVYLCASSLVGGYSNTGELFFGEGSRLTVL.

As DNA, the CDR3 is TGTGCCAGCAGCTCCCCCCGGACAGGCACAGATACGCAGTATTTT. This translates into CASSSPRTGTDTQYF. The rearrangement links TRBV7-9 to TRBJ2-3, with D tentatively TRBD1 (6 bases). V lost 4 bases and J lost 1, with 12 bases in between. The CDR3 sequence is 15 residues long. CDR1 SEHNR and CDR2 FQNEAQ come from the germline V gene (reference sequence).

The rearrangement joins TRBV5-1 to TRBJ1-4; D not certain. Trimming left V 4 bases short and J 0 bases short, with 10 bases between. Germline V CDR1 and CDR2: SGHRS, YFSETQ. The CDR3 covers 15 residues. Here the CDR3 DNA reads TGCGCCAGCAGCGTCGGACTGACAACTAATGAAAAACTGTTTTTT. Residues: CASSVGLTTNEKLFF.

J is TRBJ1-1 and V is TRBV20-1, with D unresolved. Trimming took 1 base from V and 6 from J, leaving 6 bases between them. CDR1 is DFQATT and CDR2 is SNEGSKA in the germline V gene (reference sequence). The CDR3 covers 11 residues. In nucleotides, the CDR3 is TGCAGTGCTAGAGTGGCGGCTGAAGCTTTCTTT. Amino acid sequence: CSARVAAEAFF.

This clone has only a few counts. The V gene is TRBV5-1, the J gene TRBJ2-2; possibly TRBD2 for D (5 bases). The CDR3 covers 15 residues. The ends were cut back, 2 bases at V and 2 bases at J, with 10 bases in the middle. In germline, CDR1 is SGHRS, CDR2 YFSETQ. The CDR3 loop is CASSLEGPNTGELFF. The CDR3 DNA reads TGCGCCAGCAGCTTAGAGGGTCCAAACACCGGGGAGCTGTTTTTT.

The chain carries TRBV7-6 and TRBJ2-3; D remains ambiguous. Germline V CDR1 and CDR2: SGHVS, FNYEAQ. Trimming took 5 bases from V and 2 from J, leaving 11 bases between them. CDR3 length: 14 amino acids. CDR3 amino acids: CASSPEPNTDTQYF. CDR3 coding DNA: TGTGCCAGCAGCCCAGAGCCGAACACAGATACGCAGTATTTT. Together with reference TRBV7-6 and TRBJ2-3, the CDR3 gives the full variable domain: GAGVSQSPRYKVTKRGQDVALRCDPISGHVSLYWYRQALGQGPEFLTYFNYEAQQDKSGLPNDRFSAERPEGSISTLTIQRTEQRDSAMYRCASSPEPNTDTQYFGPGTRLTVL.

The chain has TRBV6-1 and TRBJ1-2; no firm D call. CDR1 is MNHNS and CDR2 is SASEGT in the germline V gene. CDR3 size: 13 residues. Trimming shortened V by 6 bases and J by 5 bases, and 13 bases separated the two germline ends. The DNA for the CDR3 is TGTGCCAGCAGGGACTTGGACCAATATGGCTACACCTTC. The encoded protein is CASRDLDQYGYTF.

This clone was recorded a few times. The J gene is TRBJ2-3, the V gene TRBV10-2; TRBD2 matches 15 bases. There are 18 residues in the CDR3. With 7 bases clipped from V and 5 bases from J, the junction kept 13 bases outside the gene matches. CDR1 and CDR2 (germline): WSHSY, SAAADI. The CDR3: CASTDARTSGGAEDTQYF. The CDR3 region has the DNA TGCGCCAGCACCGACGCCCGGACTAGCGGGGGGGCCGAAGATACGCAGTATTTT.

The V gene is TRBV5-5, the J gene TRBJ2-7, with 12 positions matching TRBD1. J was trimmed by 3 bases and V by 4 bases; bases with no gene match: 5. The CDR3 covers 15 residues. CDR1 and CDR2 (germline): SGHKS, YYEKEE (reference sequence). The CDR3 protein is CASSVGQGAIYEQYF. Written as DNA, the CDR3 is TGTGCCAGCAGCGTGGGACAGGGGGCCATCTACGAGCAGTACTTC.

J is TRBJ2-7 and V is TRBV18, with 8 positions matching TRBD1. This CDR3 contains 15 residues. CDR1 and CDR2 (germline): KGHSH, LQKENI. Trimming cost V 6 bases and J 5 bases; bases outside gene matches: 12. In nucleotides, the CDR3 is TGTGCCAGCTCTTCCCGGGGCAGGGGGCTAGACGAGCAGTACTTC. Translation gives CASSSRGRGLDEQYF. Complete variable domain (other parts from reference TRBV18 and TRBJ2-7): NAGVMQNPRHLVRRRGQEARLRCSPMKGHSHVYWYRQLPEEGLKFMVYLQKENIIDESGMPKERFSAEFPKEGPSILRIQQVVRGDSAAYFCASSSRGRGLDEQYFGPGTRLTVT.

The V gene is TRBV27, the J gene TRBJ1-1, with D perhaps matching TRBD1 (5 bases). Trimming left V 2 bases short and J 4 bases short, with 11 bases between. CDR3 length equals 14 residues. Germline values: CDR1 MNHEY, CDR2 SMNVEV (reference sequence). CDR3 residues: CASSLRDVGTEAFF. The CDR3 region has the DNA TGTGCCAGCAGTTTACGGGACGTCGGCACTGAAGCTTTCTTT.

V and J are TRBV5-1 and TRBJ1-2; perhaps TRBD1 as D (6 bases). Looked up from germline, CDR1 is SGHRS and CDR2 is YFSETQ. The V gene lost 0 bases and the J gene lost 7 bases, with 19 bases spanning the gap. The CDR3 has 16 amino acids. The chain's CDR3 is CASSLVQGGRYVGYTF. In nucleotides, the CDR3 is TGCGCCAGCAGCTTGGTACAGGGAGGTAGATATGTTGGCTACACCTTC.

The chain couples TRBV5-4 to TRBJ1-5; D gene uncertain. Between the trimmed V and J ends, which lost 4 bases and 0 bases, there was a span of 14 bases. The germline CDR1 and CDR2 sequences are SGHNT and YYREEE (reference sequence). The CDR3 contains 16 residues. CDR3 sequence: CASSPTGMNSNQPQHF. The CDR3 DNA reads as TGTGCCAGCAGCCCCACCGGGATGAATAGCAATCAGCCCCAGCATTTT. Drawing the rest from reference TRBV5-4 and TRBJ1-5, the complete variable domain is ETGVTQSPTHLIKTRGQQVTLRCSSQSGHNTVSWYQQALGQGPQFIFQYYREEENGRGNFPPRFSGLQFPNYSSELNVNALELDDSALYLCASSPTGMNSNQPQHFGDGTRLSIL.